This TCR beta chain was found in a study of identical twins. This clonotype was seen more than once but under ten times. The CDR3 covers 14 residues. J gave up 6 bases and V 0 bases, and 5 bases lay outside the gene matches. The germline CDR1 and CDR2 sequences are SGHDT and YYEEEE. MiXCR, run by TCRdb on the 5' RACE reads, gives a single entry per CDR3 protein. The data show about 720,000 distinct CDR3 sequences, 8% to 9% seen once. These records were also assigned to another study, of yellow fever vaccine responses in identical twins.

The sample was PBMCs. The chain recombines TRBV5-6 with TRBJ2-7, with 8 positions matching TRBD2. The sequence was obtained from a woman between 18 and 30 years old in good health. CDR3 sequence reads: CASSLAGGEAEQYF. In DNA form, the CDR3 reads TGTGCCAGCAGCTTGGCGGGGGGGGAAGCCGAGCAGTACTTC.